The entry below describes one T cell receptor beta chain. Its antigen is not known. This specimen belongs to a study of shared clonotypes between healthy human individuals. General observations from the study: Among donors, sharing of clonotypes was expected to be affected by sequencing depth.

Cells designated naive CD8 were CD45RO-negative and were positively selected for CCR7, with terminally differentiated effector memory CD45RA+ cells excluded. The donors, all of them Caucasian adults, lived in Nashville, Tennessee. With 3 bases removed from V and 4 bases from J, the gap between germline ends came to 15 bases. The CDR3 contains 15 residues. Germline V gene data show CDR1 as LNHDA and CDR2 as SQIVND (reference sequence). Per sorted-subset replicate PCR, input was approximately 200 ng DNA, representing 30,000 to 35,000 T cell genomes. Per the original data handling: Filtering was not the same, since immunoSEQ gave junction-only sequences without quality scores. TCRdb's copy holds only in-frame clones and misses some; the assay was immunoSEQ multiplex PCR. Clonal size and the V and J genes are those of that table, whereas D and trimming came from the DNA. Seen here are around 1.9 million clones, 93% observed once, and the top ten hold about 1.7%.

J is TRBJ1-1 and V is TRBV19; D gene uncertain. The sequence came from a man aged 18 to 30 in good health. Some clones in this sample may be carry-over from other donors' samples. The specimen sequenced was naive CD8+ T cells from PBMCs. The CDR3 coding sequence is TGTGCCAGTAGTATGATCGCCCGGAAGGGCACTGAAGCTTTCTTT. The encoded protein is CASSMIARKGTEAFF.